The clone carrying this T cell receptor beta chain was picked up a small number of times. Per the germline V gene, CDR1 is DFQATT and CDR2 is SNEGSKA (reference sequence). The CDR3 has 15 residues. Trimming cost V 3 bases and J 4 bases; bases outside gene matches: 11. TCRdb passed the 5' RACE reads through MiXCR, listing each CDR3 protein once. This table has 7,500 to 9,000 distinct CDR3 sequences, roughly 65% appearing once. This chain uses TRBV20-1 with TRBJ2-5, with 7 bases that match TRBD2. Sample: tumor-infiltrating naive CD4+ T cells sorted from the breast tumor. Sample subset: naive CD4+ T cells, CD4+CD45RA+CD25-. The TCR originated in a female donor with breast cancer. CDR3 amino acids: CSASGRGTGGETQYF. The DNA for the CDR3 is TGCAGTGCTAGTGGTCGCGGGACGGGGGGAGAGACCCAGTACTTC.